This is a list of T cell receptor beta chains from one sample in a study of blood T cell repertoires in COVID-19. Only in-frame clones appear in the TCRdb table, and some are missing; sequencing was by immunoSEQ multiplex PCR. The sample consists of approximately 75,000 clones, approximately 80% of them appearing once. Specimen: peripheral blood. These receptors were taken from a woman aged 45-59 years with acute or convalescent COVID-19. CDR3s include the opening cysteine and the closing phenylalanine or tryptophan.

v_call	j_call	cdr3_aa
TRBV11-3	TRBJ2-7	CASSLGRTSYEQYF
TRBV9	TRBJ2-7	CASSVGTGPTYEQYF
TRBV19	TRBJ1-2	CASSFMDRGAWDSGYTF
TRBV5-6	TRBJ1-5	CASSLPSPDDPNQPQHF
TRBV27	TRBJ2-1	CASSLFGGSLGNEQFF
TRBV2	TRBJ1-1	CASSELFEAFF
TRBV3-1/TRBV3-2	TRBJ1-1	CASSQEAMNTEAFF
TRBV7-8	TRBJ1-6	CASIPAGRLVGSPLHF
TRBV5-4	TRBJ2-7	CASRFSGSPSYEQYF
TRBV7-2	TRBJ2-1	CASSLLGGGIYEQFF
TRBV18	TRBJ2-7	CASSPGTGGDEQYF
TRBV6-4	TRBJ2-5	CATTTGGRRETQYF
TRBV7-3	TRBJ2-2	CASRSDRVGTGELFF
TRBV2	TRBJ1-2	CASSERGSGYTF